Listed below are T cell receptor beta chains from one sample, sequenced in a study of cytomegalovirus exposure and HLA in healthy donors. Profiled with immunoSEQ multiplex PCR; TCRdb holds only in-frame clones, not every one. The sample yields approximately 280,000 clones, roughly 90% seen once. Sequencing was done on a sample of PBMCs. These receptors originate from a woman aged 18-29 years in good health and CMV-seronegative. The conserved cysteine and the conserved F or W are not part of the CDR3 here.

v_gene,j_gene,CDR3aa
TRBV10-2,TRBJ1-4,ASSDPGRAHEKLF
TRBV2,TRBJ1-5,ASSEGPNQPQH
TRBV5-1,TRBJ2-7,ATSPEWGQGKLSLYEQY
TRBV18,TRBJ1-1,ASSQSGTANTEAF
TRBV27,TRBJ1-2,ASSQHQQGHYGYT
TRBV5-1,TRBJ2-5,ASSPGQLQETQY
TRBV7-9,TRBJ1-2,ASSPGQGAYT
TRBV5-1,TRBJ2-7,ASSFNHRHDEQY
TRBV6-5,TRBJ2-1,ASSIAETYNEQF
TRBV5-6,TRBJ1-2,ASSLDRGMRGYT
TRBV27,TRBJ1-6,ASSFADFEESPLH
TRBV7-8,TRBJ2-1,ASSLPRVFNEQF
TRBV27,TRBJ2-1,ASSLLGTSGGRYEQF
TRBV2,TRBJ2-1,ASREGNLGLAMGMGEQF
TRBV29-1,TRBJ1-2,SVSGQADYGYT
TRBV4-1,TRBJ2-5,ASSYRSTETQY
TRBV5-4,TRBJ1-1,ASSSPDRPMNTEAF
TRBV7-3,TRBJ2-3,ASSSRGGLYDTQY
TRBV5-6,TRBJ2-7,ASRRTVPYEQY
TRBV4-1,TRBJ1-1,ASSQENRLNTEAF
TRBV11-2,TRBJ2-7,ASSLELTYEQY
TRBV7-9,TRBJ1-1,SSSVQGATEAF
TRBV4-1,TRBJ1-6,ASSQPGQGRSPLH
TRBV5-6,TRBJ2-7,ASSLFRGYEQY
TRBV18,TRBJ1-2,ASSRQGDRVGGYT
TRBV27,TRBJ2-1,ASHTEDEQF
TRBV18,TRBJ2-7,ASSRDRLYEQY
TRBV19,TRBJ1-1,ASSTLNTEAF
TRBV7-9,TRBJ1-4,ASSLGGEKLF
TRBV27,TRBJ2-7,ASSLSGAGAQQY
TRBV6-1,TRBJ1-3,ASSVQGSRGTGNTIY
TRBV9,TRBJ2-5,ASSVWASGQTQY
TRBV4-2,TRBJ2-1,ASSLGTGSSYNEQF
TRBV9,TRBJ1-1,ASSKDRGVNTEAF
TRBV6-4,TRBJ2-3,ASRAQGAEDTQY
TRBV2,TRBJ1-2,ASTPDTGNYGYT
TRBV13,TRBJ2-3,ASSWRAGGLGDTQY
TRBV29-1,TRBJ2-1,SVVRDRELEDEQF
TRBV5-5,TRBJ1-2,ASSSVPGQGLYPYGYT
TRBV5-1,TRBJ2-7,ASSLRAGMSYEQY
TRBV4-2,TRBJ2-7,ASREALTGTPPNEQY
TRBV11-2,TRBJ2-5,ASREQGSETQY
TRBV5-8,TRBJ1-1,ASGWTGVVGTEAF
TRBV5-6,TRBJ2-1,ASSLGVGNNEQF
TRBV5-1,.,ASSSTGRAYEQY
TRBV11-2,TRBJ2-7,ASSLDPGTASYEQY
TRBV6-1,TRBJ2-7,ASSEVWGLYEQY
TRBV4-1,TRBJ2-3,ASSQDRVSGVVTDTQY